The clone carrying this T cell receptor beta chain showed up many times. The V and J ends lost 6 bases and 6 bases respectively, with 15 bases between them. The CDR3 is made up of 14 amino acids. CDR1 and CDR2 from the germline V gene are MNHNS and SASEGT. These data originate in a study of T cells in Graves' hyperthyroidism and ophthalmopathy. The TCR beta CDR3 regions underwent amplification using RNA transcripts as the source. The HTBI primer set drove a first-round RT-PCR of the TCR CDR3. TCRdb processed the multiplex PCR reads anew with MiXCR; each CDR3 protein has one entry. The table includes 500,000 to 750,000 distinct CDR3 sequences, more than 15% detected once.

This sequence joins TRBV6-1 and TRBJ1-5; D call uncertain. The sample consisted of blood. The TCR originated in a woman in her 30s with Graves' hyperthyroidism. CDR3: CASRPEGSGQPQHF. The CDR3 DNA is TGTGCCAGCAGGCCGGAAGGGTCCGGTCAGCCCCAGCATTTT.